This T cell receptor beta chain emerged from a study of blood T cell repertoires in COVID-19. Original methodology: Quantification of nucleated cells was approximated via reference gene primer amplification. Produced via immunoSEQ multiplex PCR; TCRdb's table is partial and in-frame only. V, J and clone size were drawn from that table, and D and trimming were deduced from the DNA. The sample contains under 200,000 clones, approximately 90% of which appear only once. The CDR3 length is 16 residues. CDR1 is KGHSH, CDR2 LQKENI, per germline. V was clipped by 2 bases and J by 2 bases; unmatched bases: 6. The chain recombines TRBV18 with TRBJ1-5; the match to TRBD1 covers 7 bases. This sequence originates from a man aged 18 to 29 with acute or convalescent COVID-19. What was sequenced was peripheral blood. The CDR3 loop is CASSPLGTERNQPQHF. DNA for the CDR3: TGTGCCAGCTCACCATTGGGGACAGAACGCAATCAGCCCCAGCATTTT.